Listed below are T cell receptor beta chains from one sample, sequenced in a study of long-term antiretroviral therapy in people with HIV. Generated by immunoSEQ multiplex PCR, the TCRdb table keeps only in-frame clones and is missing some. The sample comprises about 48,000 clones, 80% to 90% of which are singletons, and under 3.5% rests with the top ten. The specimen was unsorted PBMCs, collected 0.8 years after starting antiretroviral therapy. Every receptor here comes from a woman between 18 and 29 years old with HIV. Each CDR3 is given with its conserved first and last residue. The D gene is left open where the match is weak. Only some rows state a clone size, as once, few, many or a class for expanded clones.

cdr3_nt: TGTGCCAGTAGTATAGTAGGGACTAGCAAATACGAGCAGTACTTC
cdr3_aa: CASSIVGTSKYEQYF
d_call: TRBD2
j_call: TRBJ2-7
clone_size: .
v_call: TRBV19

cdr3_nt: TGTGCCAGCAGCCCCCTCAGAGCGGGGTTCTCCTACGAGCAGTACTTC
cdr3_aa: CASSPLRAGFSYEQYF
d_call: TRBD2
j_call: TRBJ2-7
clone_size: .
v_call: TRBV14

cdr3_nt: TGTGCCAGCAGTGAAGTGGATAGCTCCTACAATGAGCAGTTCTTC
cdr3_aa: CASSEVDSSYNEQFF
d_call: .
j_call: TRBJ2-1
clone_size: .
v_call: TRBV2

cdr3_nt: TGTGCCAGCAGACGAAATTTAGGGGTCCTTACCGGGGAGTATTACAATGAGCAGTTCTTC
cdr3_aa: CASRRNLGVLTGEYYNEQFF
d_call: .
j_call: TRBJ2-1
clone_size: .
v_call: TRBV2

cdr3_nt: TGTGCCAGCAGCCCCGACGGGGATAGCACTGAAGCTTTCTTT
cdr3_aa: CASSPDGDSTEAFF
d_call: .
j_call: TRBJ1-1
clone_size: .
v_call: TRBV5-5

cdr3_nt: TGTGCCAGCAGCCTAAACCACGGACAGGGGACCGCTGCGGGGCAGTACTTC
cdr3_aa: CASSLNHGQGTAAGQYF
d_call: TRBD1
j_call: TRBJ2-7
clone_size: .
v_call: TRBV11-2

cdr3_nt: TGTGCCAGCAGCTTGGGGGGGGTTAGCAATCAGCCCCAGCATTTT
cdr3_aa: CASSLGGVSNQPQHF
d_call: .
j_call: TRBJ1-5
clone_size: .
v_call: TRBV5-4

cdr3_nt: TGTGCCATCAGTGAGGCAGCCCCCGATACGCAGTATTTT
cdr3_aa: CAISEAAPDTQYF
d_call: .
j_call: TRBJ2-3
clone_size: .
v_call: TRBV10-3

cdr3_nt: TGTGCCAGCTCAAAAACGGGCCATCTCGAACCCCAGCATTTT
cdr3_aa: CASSKTGHLEPQHF
d_call: .
j_call: TRBJ1-5
clone_size: .
v_call: TRBV18

cdr3_nt: TGTGCCAGCAGGCTCATTGGGCAGGGAAGAGATACGCAGTATTTT
cdr3_aa: CASRLIGQGRDTQYF
d_call: .
j_call: TRBJ2-3
clone_size: .
v_call: TRBV6-5

cdr3_nt: TGTGCCAGCAGTTTAATACAGGGCAATCAGCCCCAGCATTTT
cdr3_aa: CASSLIQGNQPQHF
d_call: .
j_call: TRBJ1-5
clone_size: few
v_call: TRBV28

cdr3_nt: TGCGCCAGCAGGGACCCGGGGGGGGAGCAGTTCTTC
cdr3_aa: CASRDPGGEQFF
d_call: TRBD2
j_call: TRBJ2-1
clone_size: .
v_call: TRBV10-1

cdr3_nt: TGTGCCAGCAGGCGGAAGGTGAGCTCCTACAATGAGCAGTTCTTC
cdr3_aa: CASRRKVSSYNEQFF
d_call: .
j_call: TRBJ2-1
clone_size: .
v_call: TRBV27

cdr3_nt: TGTGCCAGCAGCCCTCGGGGACTGGGCGTTGGCACAGATACGCAGTATTTT
cdr3_aa: CASSPRGLGVGTDTQYF
d_call: .
j_call: TRBJ2-3
clone_size: .
v_call: TRBV28

cdr3_nt: TGTGCCAGCAGTTACAGGGTGGGATTAGACGAGCAGTACTTC
cdr3_aa: CASSYRVGLDEQYF
d_call: .
j_call: TRBJ2-7
clone_size: .
v_call: TRBV6-5

cdr3_nt: TGTGCCAGCAGCTTGGAACCCGGGACCAAAAACATTCAGTACTTC
cdr3_aa: CASSLEPGTKNIQYF
d_call: .
j_call: TRBJ2-4
clone_size: .
v_call: TRBV5-6

cdr3_nt: TGTGCCAGCAGTCTGGGACAGGACGGAGAGACCCAGTACTTC
cdr3_aa: CASSLGQDGETQYF
d_call: TRBD1
j_call: TRBJ2-5
clone_size: once
v_call: TRBV28

cdr3_nt: TGTGCCAGCAGTACCGCGACGGACTATAACTATGGCTACACCTTC
cdr3_aa: CASSTATDYNYGYTF
d_call: .
j_call: TRBJ1-2
clone_size: .
v_call: TRBV27

cdr3_nt: TGTGCCAGCAGCGTCACAGGGGGAGGGTTTGTAGGGGAGCAGTTCTTC
cdr3_aa: CASSVTGGGFVGEQFF
d_call: .
j_call: TRBJ2-1
clone_size: .
v_call: TRBV9

cdr3_nt: TGCAGCGTTGGACAGGGGCAGAACTACGAGCAGTACTTC
cdr3_aa: CSVGQGQNYEQYF
d_call: TRBD1
j_call: TRBJ2-7
clone_size: .
v_call: TRBV29-1

cdr3_nt: TGTGCCAGCAGTTACTCCGGGACAGCCTACGAGCAGTACTTC
cdr3_aa: CASSYSGTAYEQYF
d_call: TRBD1
j_call: TRBJ2-7
clone_size: .
v_call: TRBV6-5

cdr3_nt: TGTGCCAGCAGACTAGACTCCTACAATGAGCAGTTCTTC
cdr3_aa: CASRLDSYNEQFF
d_call: .
j_call: TRBJ2-1
clone_size: few
v_call: TRBV6-4

cdr3_nt: TGCGCCAGCAGCCAAGGTGCACCCGGAGGGTGGGAGCTGTTTTTT
cdr3_aa: CASSQGAPGGWELFF
d_call: .
j_call: TRBJ2-2
clone_size: .
v_call: TRBV4-3

cdr3_nt: TGTGCCAGTAGTCAAATTCCCCTCGGGACTACCTACACCGGGGAGCTGTTTTTT
cdr3_aa: CASSQIPLGTTYTGELFF
d_call: TRBD2
j_call: TRBJ2-2
clone_size: .
v_call: TRBV19

cdr3_nt: TGTGCCAGCTCACCGGGACTTCGACAGGGGTTCGGTTCCTACAATGAGCAGTTCTTC
cdr3_aa: CASSPGLRQGFGSYNEQFF
d_call: TRBD1
j_call: TRBJ2-1
clone_size: .
v_call: TRBV18

cdr3_nt: TGTGCCAGCAGCCTAACAGGGCTCACCGGGGAGCTGTTTTTT
cdr3_aa: CASSLTGLTGELFF
d_call: .
j_call: TRBJ2-2
clone_size: .
v_call: TRBV7-9

cdr3_nt: TGTGCCAGCAGCCATAGAACAGGGGGCTGGGCCGAGCAGTACTTC
cdr3_aa: CASSHRTGGWAEQYF
d_call: TRBD1
j_call: TRBJ2-7
clone_size: .
v_call: TRBV7-6

cdr3_nt: TGTGCCAGCAGCCAACACAGGGCGACGGGAGCGGCCTACGAGCAGTACTTC
cdr3_aa: CASSQHRATGAAYEQYF
d_call: .
j_call: TRBJ2-7
clone_size: .
v_call: TRBV14

cdr3_nt: TGTGCCAGCAGGATACAGGGGAATTTTGAAGCTTTCTTT
cdr3_aa: CASRIQGNFEAFF
d_call: TRBD1
j_call: TRBJ1-1
clone_size: once
v_call: TRBV6-1

cdr3_nt: TGTGCCAGCAGCTTAGAGCTGCGGGGGGCTTGGGATGAAAAACTGTTTTTT
cdr3_aa: CASSLELRGAWDEKLFF
d_call: .
j_call: TRBJ1-4
clone_size: .
v_call: TRBV7-9

cdr3_nt: TGCGCCAGCAGCCCCCGAGGAGCGGGGATCTACGAGCAGTACTTC
cdr3_aa: CASSPRGAGIYEQYF
d_call: TRBD2
j_call: TRBJ2-7
clone_size: .
v_call: TRBV5-1

cdr3_nt: TGTGCCAGCAGTTTCCAGGGTCGGGTGTGGGAGCAGTACTTC
cdr3_aa: CASSFQGRVWEQYF
d_call: .
j_call: TRBJ2-7
clone_size: .
v_call: TRBV28

cdr3_nt: TGCGCCAGCAGCCCGGGAAGCCCCCTCCTCACCGGGGAGCTGTTTTTT
cdr3_aa: CASSPGSPLLTGELFF
d_call: .
j_call: TRBJ2-2
clone_size: .
v_call: TRBV5-1

cdr3_nt: TGTGCCAGCAGATTTACAGGGGAACAGCCCCAGCATTTT
cdr3_aa: CASRFTGEQPQHF
d_call: TRBD1
j_call: TRBJ1-5
clone_size: .
v_call: TRBV2

cdr3_nt: TGTGCCAGCTCACCAGGGCTAGCCGTTACTCAGTACTTC
cdr3_aa: CASSPGLAVTQYF
d_call: .
j_call: TRBJ2-4
clone_size: .
v_call: TRBV18

cdr3_nt: TGCGCCAGCAGCCAAGGACTAGCGGCGCAAGAGACCCAGTACTTC
cdr3_aa: CASSQGLAAQETQYF
d_call: TRBD2
j_call: TRBJ2-5
clone_size: .
v_call: TRBV4-1

cdr3_nt: TGTGCCAGCAGTTCGGGACCTAACACCGGGGAGCTGTTTTTT
cdr3_aa: CASSSGPNTGELFF
d_call: .
j_call: TRBJ2-2
clone_size: .
v_call: TRBV7-6

cdr3_nt: TGTGCCAGCAGCCCCCCAGCGGGATGGGGCACAGATACGCAGTATTTT
cdr3_aa: CASSPPAGWGTDTQYF
d_call: TRBD2
j_call: TRBJ2-3
clone_size: once
v_call: TRBV25-1

cdr3_nt: TGTGCCAGCAGTTTAATAAGCGGGAGGACGTCCTACAATGAGCAGTTCTTC
cdr3_aa: CASSLISGRTSYNEQFF
d_call: TRBD2
j_call: TRBJ2-1
clone_size: .
v_call: TRBV27

cdr3_nt: TGTGCCAGCAGTTATTATGGACTTTACTTC
cdr3_aa: CASSYYGLYF
d_call: .
j_call: TRBJ2-5
clone_size: .
v_call: TRBV6-6